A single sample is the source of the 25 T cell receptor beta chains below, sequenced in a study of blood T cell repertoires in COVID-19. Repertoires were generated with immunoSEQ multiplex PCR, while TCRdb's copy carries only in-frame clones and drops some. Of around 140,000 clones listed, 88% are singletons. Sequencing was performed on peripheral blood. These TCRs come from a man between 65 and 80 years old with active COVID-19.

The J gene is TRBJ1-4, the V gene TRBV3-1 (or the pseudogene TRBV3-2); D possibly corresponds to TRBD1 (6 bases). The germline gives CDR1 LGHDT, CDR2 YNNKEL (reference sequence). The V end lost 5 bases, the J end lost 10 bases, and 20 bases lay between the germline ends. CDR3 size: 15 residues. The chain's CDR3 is CASSAPGHIVGKLFF. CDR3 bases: TGTGCCAGCAGCGCACCGGGACATATCGTTGGAAAACTGTTTTTT.

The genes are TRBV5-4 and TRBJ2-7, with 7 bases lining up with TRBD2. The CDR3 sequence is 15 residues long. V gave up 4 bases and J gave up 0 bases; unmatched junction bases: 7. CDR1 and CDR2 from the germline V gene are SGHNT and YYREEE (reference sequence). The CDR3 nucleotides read TGTGCCAGCAGCAATCCCCCGGGGGGCTCCTACGAGCAGTACTTC. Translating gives CASSNPPGGSYEQYF.

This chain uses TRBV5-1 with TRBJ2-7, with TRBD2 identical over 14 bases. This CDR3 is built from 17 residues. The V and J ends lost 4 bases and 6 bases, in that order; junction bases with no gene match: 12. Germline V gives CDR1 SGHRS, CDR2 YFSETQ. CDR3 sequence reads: CASSRIGTSGSVAEQYF. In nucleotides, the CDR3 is TGCGCCAGCAGCCGAATCGGGACTAGCGGGAGTGTCGCCGAGCAGTACTTC.

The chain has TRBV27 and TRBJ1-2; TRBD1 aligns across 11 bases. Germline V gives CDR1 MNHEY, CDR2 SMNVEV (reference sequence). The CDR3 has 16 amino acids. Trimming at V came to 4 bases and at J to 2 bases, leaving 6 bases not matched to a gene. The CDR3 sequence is CASSSGRDRGNYGYTF. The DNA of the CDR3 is TGTGCCAGCAGTTCGGGGAGGGACAGGGGGAACTATGGCTACACCTTC.

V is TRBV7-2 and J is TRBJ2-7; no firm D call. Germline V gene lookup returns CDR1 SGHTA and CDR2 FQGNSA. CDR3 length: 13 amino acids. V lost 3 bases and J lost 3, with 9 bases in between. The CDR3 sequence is CASSFNTGYEQYF. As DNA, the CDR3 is TGTGCCAGCAGCTTCAATACGGGCTACGAGCAGTACTTC.

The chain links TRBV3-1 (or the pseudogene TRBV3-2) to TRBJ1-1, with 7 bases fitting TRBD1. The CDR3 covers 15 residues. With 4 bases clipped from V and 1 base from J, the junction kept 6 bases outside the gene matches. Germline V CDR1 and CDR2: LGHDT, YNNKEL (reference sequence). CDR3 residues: CASSRQGPRNTEAFF. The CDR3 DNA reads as TGTGCCAGCAGCCGACAGGGCCCCCGGAACACTGAAGCTTTCTTT.

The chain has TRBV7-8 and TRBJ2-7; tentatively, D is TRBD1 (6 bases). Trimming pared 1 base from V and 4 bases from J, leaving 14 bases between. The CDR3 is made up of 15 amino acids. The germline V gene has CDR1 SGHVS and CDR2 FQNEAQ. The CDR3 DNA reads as TGTGCCAGCAGCTTAGTTGTGGGGGCGCCTTACGAGCAGTACTTC. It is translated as CASSLVVGAPYEQYF.

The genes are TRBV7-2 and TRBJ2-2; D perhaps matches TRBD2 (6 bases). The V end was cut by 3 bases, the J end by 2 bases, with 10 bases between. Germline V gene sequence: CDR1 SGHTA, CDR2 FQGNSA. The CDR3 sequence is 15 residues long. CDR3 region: CASSLVLANTGELFF. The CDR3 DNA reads TGTGCCAGCAGCTTGGTACTAGCAAACACCGGGGAGCTGTTTTTT.

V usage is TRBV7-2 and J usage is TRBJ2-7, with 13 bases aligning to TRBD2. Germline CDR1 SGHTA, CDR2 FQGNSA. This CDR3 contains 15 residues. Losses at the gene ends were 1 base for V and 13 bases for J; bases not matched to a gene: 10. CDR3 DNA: TGTGCCAGCAGCTTAGAGAGGACTAGCGGGAGCGGTGGTTACTTC. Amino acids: CASSLERTSGSGGYF.

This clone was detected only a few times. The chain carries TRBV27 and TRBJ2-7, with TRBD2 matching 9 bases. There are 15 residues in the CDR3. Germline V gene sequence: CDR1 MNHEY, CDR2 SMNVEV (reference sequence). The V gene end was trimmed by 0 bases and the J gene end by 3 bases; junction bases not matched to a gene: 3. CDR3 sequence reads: CASSLSSSGIYEQYF. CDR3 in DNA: TGTGCCAGCAGTTTATCATCTAGCGGGATCTACGAGCAGTACTTC.

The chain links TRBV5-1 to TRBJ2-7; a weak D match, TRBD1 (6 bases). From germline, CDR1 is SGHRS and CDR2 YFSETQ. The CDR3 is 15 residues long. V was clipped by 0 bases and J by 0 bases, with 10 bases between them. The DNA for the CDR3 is TGCGCCAGCAGCTTGGAGGGGACACTCTCCTACGAGCAGTACTTC. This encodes CASSLEGTLSYEQYF.

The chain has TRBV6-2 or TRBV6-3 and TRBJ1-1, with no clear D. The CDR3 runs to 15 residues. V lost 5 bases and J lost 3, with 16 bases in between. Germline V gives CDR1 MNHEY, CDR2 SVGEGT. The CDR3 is CASSTAGVGDTEAFF. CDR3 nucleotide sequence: TGTGCCAGCAGTACCGCAGGCGTCGGGGACACTGAAGCTTTCTTT.

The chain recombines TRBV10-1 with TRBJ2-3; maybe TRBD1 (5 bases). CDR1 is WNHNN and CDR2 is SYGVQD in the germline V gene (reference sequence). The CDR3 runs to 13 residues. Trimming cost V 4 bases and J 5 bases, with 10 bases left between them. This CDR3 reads CASSVVRGDTQYF. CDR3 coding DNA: TGCGCCAGCAGTGTGGTAAGGGGAGATACGCAGTATTTT.

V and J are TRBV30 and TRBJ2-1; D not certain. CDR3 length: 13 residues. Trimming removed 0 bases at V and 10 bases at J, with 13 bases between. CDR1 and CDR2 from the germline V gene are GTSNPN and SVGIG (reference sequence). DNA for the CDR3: TGTGCCTGGAGTGTGGGCCCAACATTAGAGCAGTTCTTC. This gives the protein CAWSVGPTLEQFF.

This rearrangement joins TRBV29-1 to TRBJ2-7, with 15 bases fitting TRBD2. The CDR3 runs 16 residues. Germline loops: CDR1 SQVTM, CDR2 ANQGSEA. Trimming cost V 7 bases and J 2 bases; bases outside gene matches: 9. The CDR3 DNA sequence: TGCAGCGCATACGGGACTAGCGGGAGGAATCCCTACGAGCAGTACTTC. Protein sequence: CSAYGTSGRNPYEQYF.

The CDR3 DNA sequence: TGTGCCAGCACAAGAGGGGACAGGGGGAAAAACACCATATATTTT. Translated: CASTRGDRGKNTIYF. The J gene is TRBJ1-3, the V gene TRBV9; 11 nucleotides agree with TRBD1. V shed 6 bases and J 6 bases; nucleotides not matched to a gene: 8. Germline V gene sequence: CDR1 SGDLS, CDR2 YYNGEE. This CDR3 contains 15 residues.

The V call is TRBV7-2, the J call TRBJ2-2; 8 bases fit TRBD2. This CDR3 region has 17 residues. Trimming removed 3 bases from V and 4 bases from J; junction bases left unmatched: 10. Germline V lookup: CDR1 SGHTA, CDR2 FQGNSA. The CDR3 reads CASSFDGRGGFTGELFF. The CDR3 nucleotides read TGTGCCAGCAGCTTTGACGGGAGGGGAGGTTTCACCGGGGAGCTGTTTTTT.

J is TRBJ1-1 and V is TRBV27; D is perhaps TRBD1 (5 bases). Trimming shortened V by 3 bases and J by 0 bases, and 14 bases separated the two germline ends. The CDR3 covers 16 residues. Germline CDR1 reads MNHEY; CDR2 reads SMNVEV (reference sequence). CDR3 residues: CASSFRRVEMNTEAFF. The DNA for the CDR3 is TGTGCCAGCAGTTTTCGCAGGGTTGAGATGAACACTGAAGCTTTCTTT.

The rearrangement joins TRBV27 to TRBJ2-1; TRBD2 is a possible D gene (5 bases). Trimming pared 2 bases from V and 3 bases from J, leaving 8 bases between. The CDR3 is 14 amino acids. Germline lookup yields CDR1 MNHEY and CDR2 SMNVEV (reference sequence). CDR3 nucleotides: TGTGCCAGCAGTTTAATAGGGAGCTACAATGAGCAGTTCTTC. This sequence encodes CASSLIGSYNEQFF.

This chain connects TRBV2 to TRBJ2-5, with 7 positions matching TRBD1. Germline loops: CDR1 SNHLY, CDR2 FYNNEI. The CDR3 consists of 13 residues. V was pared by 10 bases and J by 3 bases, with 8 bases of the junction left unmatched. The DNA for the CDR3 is TGTGCCACCTTGGCCGACAGGGAAGAGACCCAGTACTTC. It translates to CATLADREETQYF.

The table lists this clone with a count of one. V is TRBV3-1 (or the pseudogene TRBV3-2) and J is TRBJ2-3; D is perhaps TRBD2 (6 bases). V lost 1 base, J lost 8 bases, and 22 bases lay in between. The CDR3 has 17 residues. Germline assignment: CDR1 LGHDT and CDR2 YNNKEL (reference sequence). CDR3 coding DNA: TGTGCCAGCAGCCAAGGGCAGCTAGCGAGAGCCTTCGGTACGCAGTATTTT. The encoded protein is CASSQGQLARAFGTQYF.

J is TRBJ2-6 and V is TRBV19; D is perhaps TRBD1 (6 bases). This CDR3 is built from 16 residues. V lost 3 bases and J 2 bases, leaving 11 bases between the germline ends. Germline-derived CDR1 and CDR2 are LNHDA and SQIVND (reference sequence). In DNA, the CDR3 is TGTGCCAGTAGTATCCTCAGGGGAGCTGGGGCCAACGTCCTGACTTTC. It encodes CASSILRGAGANVLTF.

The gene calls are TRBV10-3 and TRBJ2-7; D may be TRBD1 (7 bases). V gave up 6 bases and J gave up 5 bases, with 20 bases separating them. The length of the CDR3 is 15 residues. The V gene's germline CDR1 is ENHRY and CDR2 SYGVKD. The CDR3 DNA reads TGTGCCATCAGGGACCCGGGACAGCGGGCTCACGAGCAGTACTTC. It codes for CAIRDPGQRAHEQYF.

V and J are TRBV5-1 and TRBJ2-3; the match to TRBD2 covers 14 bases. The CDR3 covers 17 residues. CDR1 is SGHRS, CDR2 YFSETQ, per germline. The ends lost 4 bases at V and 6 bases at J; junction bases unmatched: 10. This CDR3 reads CASSQDLGTSGSDTQYF. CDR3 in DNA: TGCGCCAGCAGCCAAGACCTCGGGACTAGCGGGAGTGATACGCAGTATTTT.

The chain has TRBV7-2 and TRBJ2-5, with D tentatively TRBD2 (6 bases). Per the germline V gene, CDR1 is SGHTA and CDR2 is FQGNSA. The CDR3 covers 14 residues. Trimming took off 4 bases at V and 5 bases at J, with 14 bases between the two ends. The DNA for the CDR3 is TGTGCCAGCAGCTGGGGGAGTGGGGGGGAGACCCAGTACTTC. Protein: CASSWGSGGETQYF.